The 9 T cell receptor beta chains given below trace back to one sample, sequenced in a study of shared clonotypes between healthy human individuals. Using immunoSEQ multiplex PCR, the repertoire was profiled, and TCRdb retains in-frame clones only, with some absent. The sample lists about 2.3 million clones; roughly 93% were seen once. The sequenced sample was naive CD4+ T cells from PBMCs. Subset defined: CD45RA+ positively selected. These receptor sequences come from a man between 18 and 35 years old in good health. Some clones in this sample may be carry-over from other donors' samples.

The V and J genes are TRBV5-1 and TRBJ1-2; tentatively, D is TRBD1 (5 bases). The V and J ends lost 9 bases and 3 bases respectively, with 15 bases between them. This CDR3 is built from 13 residues. Germline CDR1 and CDR2: SGHRS and YFSETQ. The CDR3 sequence is CAIPPRVDYGYTF. For the CDR3, the DNA is TGCGCCATCCCCCCCAGGGTCGACTATGGCTACACCTTC. Full variable domain (missing parts from reference TRBV5-1 and TRBJ1-2): KAGVTQTPRYLIKTRGQQVTLSCSPISGHRSVSWYQQTPGQGLQFLFEYFSETQRNKGNFPGRFSGRQFSNSRSEMNVSTLELGDSALYLCAIPPRVDYGYTFGSGTRLTVV.

This rearrangement joins TRBV11-1 to TRBJ2-3; either TRBD1 or TRBD2 may fit D (5 bases each). Germline V gene sequence: CDR1 SGHAT, CDR2 FQDESV (reference sequence). The CDR3 has 13 residues. With 3 bases removed from V and 11 bases from J, the gap between germline ends came to 15 bases. Here the CDR3 reads CASSFERSGGQYF. CDR3 DNA sequence: TGTGCCAGCAGCTTCGAAAGGAGTGGGGGGCAGTATTTT.

This rearrangement joins TRBV5-4 to TRBJ2-7; possibly TRBD2 for D (6 bases). This CDR3 comprises 15 residues. V dropped 2 bases and J dropped 3 bases, with 15 bases sitting between them. Germline V gene sequence: CDR1 SGHNT, CDR2 YYREEE (reference sequence). The CDR3 spells CASSFIGRGDYEQYF. CDR3 nucleotides: TGTGCCAGCAGCTTTATCGGGCGGGGCGACTACGAGCAGTACTTC.

The rearrangement links TRBV6-6 to TRBJ1-3; no clear D. CDR1 is MNHNY, CDR2 SVGAGI, per germline (reference sequence). This CDR3 is 14 amino acids long. Trimming left V 3 bases short and J 2 bases short, with 8 bases between. For the CDR3, the DNA is TGTGCCAGCAGTTATCGGAGCGCTGGAAACACCATATATTTT. This translates into CASSYRSAGNTIYF.

As to this clone: At one end the junction does not follow the germline gene, possibly because of a read error. The rearrangement joins TRBV7-9 to TRBJ1-1; TRBD1 is a possible D gene (5 bases). The CDR3 totals 13 residues. Germline V gene sequence: CDR1 SEHNR, CDR2 FQNEAQ (reference sequence). CDR3 in amino acids: CASSLVGRTSPLF. The CDR3 DNA reads TGTGCCAGCAGCTTAGTAGGGCGGACATCCCCACTCTTT.

This clone was detected once. V and J are TRBV4-1 and TRBJ1-5, with D hard to call. Germline V gene data show CDR1 as MGHRA and CDR2 as YSYEKL. V lost 4 bases and J lost 6, with 22 bases in between. The CDR3 is 17 amino acids. CDR3 in DNA: TGCGCCAGCAGCCCAGAGTCGACCCTCCTTCGGGGTCAGCCCCAGCATTTT. It encodes CASSPESTLLRGQPQHF.

The chain has TRBV5-1 and TRBJ2-3; TRBD2 matches 11 bases. The CDR3 extends over 16 amino acids. V lost 5 bases, J lost 4 bases, and 9 bases stayed unmatched. Per germline, CDR1 SGHRS and CDR2 YFSETQ. The CDR3 protein is CASSFNLAGGADTQYF. The CDR3 DNA sequence: TGCGCCAGCAGTTTTAATCTAGCGGGAGGAGCAGATACGCAGTATTTT.

The genes are TRBV29-1 and TRBJ1-5; 8 bases fit TRBD1. Per germline, CDR1 SQVTM and CDR2 ANQGSEA. V trimming: 4 bases; J trimming: 6 bases; junction bases outside the gene matches: 11. This CDR3 contains 15 residues. The CDR3 loop reads CSVVLTGGASQPQHF. The DNA for the CDR3 is TGCAGCGTTGTTTTAACAGGGGGTGCTAGTCAGCCCCAGCATTTT.

This rearrangement joins TRBV2 to TRBJ2-3, with D uncertain. CDR1 and CDR2 (germline): SNHLY, FYNNEI. Between the trimmed V and J ends, which lost 6 bases and 4 bases, there was a span of 8 bases. This CDR3 spans 12 amino acids. The CDR3 coding sequence is TGTGCCAGCAGAGACTCCCCAGATACGCAGTATTTT. Amino acids: CASRDSPDTQYF.